This note documents a single T cell receptor (beta chain) sequence. This sample is part of a study of blood T cell repertoires in COVID-19. The wider study: COVID-19 samples, acute and convalescent, were from the United States, Italy and Spain.

Per the original data handling: Estimated nucleated cell counts came from reference gene primer amplification. Only in-frame clones appear in the TCRdb table, and some are missing; sequencing was by immunoSEQ multiplex PCR. V, J and clone size are taken as reported in that table, and D and trimming were inferred from the DNA itself. The table lists 85,000 to 100,000 clones, about nine tenths of them singletons. The CDR3 extends over 15 amino acids. Germline V gene data show CDR1 as SEHNR and CDR2 as FQNEAQ (reference sequence). V gave up 5 bases and J gave up 5 bases; unmatched junction bases: 5. The receptor was isolated from a man in his 60s with acute or convalescent COVID-19. Sequencing was done on a sample of peripheral blood. The chain has TRBV7-9 and TRBJ1-6; TRBD1 aligns across 8 bases. The CDR3 sequence is CASSPRQGNNSPLHF. For the CDR3, the DNA is TGTGCCAGCAGCCCTAGACAGGGGAATAATTCACCCCTCCACTTT.